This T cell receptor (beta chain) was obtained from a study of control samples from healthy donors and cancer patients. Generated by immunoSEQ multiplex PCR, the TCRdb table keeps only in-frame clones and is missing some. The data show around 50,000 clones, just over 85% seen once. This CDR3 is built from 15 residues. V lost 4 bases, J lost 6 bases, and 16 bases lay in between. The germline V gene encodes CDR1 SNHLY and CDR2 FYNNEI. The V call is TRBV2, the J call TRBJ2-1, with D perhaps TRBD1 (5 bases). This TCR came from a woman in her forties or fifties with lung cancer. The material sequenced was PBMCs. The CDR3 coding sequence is TGTGCCAGCAGTGTGCGGCAGGGTGGGATCAATGAGCAGTTCTTC. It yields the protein CASSVRQGGINEQFF.